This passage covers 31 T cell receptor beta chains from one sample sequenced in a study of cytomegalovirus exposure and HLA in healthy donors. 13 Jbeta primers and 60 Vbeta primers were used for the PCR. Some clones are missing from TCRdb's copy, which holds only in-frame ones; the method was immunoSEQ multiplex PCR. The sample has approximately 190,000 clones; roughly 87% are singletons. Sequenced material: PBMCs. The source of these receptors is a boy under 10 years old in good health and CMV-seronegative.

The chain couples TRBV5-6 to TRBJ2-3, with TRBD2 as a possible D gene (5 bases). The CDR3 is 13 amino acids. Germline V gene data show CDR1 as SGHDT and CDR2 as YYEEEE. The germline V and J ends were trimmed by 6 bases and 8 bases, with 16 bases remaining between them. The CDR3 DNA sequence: TGTGCCAGCACTCCCCCCGGGGTTTCTACGCAGTATTTT. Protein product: CASTPPGVSTQYF.

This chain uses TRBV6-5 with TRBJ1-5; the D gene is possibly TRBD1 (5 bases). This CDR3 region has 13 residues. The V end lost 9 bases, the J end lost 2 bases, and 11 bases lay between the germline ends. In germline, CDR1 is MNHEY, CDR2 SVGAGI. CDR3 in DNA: TGTGCCAGACCTCAGGGTGGCAATCAGCCCCAGCATTTT. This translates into CARPQGGNQPQHF.

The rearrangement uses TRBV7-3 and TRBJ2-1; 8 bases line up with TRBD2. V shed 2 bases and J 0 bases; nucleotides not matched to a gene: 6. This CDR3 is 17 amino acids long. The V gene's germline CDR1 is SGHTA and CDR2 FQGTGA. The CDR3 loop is CASSLGASGLSYNEQFF. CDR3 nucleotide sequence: TGTGCCAGCAGCTTAGGTGCTAGCGGGCTCTCCTACAATGAGCAGTTCTTC.

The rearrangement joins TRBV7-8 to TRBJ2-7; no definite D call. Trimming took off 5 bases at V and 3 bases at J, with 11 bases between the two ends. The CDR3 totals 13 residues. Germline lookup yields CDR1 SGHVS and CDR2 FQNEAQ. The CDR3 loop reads CASSPGWSYEQYF. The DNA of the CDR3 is TGTGCCAGCAGCCCCGGTTGGAGCTACGAGCAGTACTTC. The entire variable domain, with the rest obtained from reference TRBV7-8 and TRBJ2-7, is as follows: GAGVSQSPRYKVAKRGQDVALRCDPISGHVSLFWYQQALGQGPEFLTYFQNEAQLDKSGLPSDRFFAERPEGSVSTLKIQRTQQEDSAVYLCASSPGWSYEQYFGPGTRLTVT.

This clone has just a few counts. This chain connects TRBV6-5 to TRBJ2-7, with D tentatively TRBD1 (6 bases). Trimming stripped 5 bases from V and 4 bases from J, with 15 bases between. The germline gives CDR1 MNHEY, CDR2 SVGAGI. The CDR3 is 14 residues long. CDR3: CASSPGQREYEQYF. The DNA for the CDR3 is TGTGCCAGCAGTCCGGGACAACGGGAATACGAGCAGTACTTC.

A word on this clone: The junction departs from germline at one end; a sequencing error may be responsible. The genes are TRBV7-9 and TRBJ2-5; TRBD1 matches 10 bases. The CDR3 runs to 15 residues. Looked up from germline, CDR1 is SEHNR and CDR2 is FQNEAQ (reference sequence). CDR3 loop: CSSSRDRGNQETQYF. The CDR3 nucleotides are TGTTCCAGCAGCCGGGACAGGGGAAACCAAGAGACCCAGTACTTC.

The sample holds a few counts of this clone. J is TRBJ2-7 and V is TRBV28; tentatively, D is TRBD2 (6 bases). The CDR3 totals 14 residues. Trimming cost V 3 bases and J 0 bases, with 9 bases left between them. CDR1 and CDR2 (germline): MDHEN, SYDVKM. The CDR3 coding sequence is TGTGCCAGCAGTTTGGGGGGTACCTCCTACGAGCAGTACTTC. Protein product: CASSLGGTSYEQYF.

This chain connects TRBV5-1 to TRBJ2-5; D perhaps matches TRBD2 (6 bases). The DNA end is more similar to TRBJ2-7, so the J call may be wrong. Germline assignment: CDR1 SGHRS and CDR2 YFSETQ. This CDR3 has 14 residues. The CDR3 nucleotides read TGCGCCAGCAGCTCGGGGGACTTATCCTACGAGCAGTACTTC. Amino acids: CASSSGDLSYEQYF.

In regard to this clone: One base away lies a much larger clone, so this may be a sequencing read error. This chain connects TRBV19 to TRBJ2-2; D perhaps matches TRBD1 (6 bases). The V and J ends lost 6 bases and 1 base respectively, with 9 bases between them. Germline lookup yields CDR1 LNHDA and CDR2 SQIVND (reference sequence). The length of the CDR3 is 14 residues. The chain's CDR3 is CASSLGQNTGELFF. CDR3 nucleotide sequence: TGTGCCAGTAGCCTGGGACAGAACACCGGGGAGCTGTTTTTT.

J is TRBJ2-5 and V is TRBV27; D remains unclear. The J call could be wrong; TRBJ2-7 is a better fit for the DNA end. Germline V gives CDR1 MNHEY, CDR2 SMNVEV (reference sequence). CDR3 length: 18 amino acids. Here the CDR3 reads CASSLDRSQQLAPYEQYF. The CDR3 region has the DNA TGTGCCAGCAGCTTAGACCGATCCCAACAGCTGGCACCCTACGAGCAGTACTTC.

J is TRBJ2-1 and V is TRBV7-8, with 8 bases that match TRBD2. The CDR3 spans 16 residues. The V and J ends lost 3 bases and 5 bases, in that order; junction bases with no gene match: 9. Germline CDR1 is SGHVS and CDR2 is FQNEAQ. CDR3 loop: CASSLGGRGADNEQFF. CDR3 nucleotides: TGTGCCAGCAGCTTGGGGGGGCGGGGGGCTGACAATGAGCAGTTCTTC.

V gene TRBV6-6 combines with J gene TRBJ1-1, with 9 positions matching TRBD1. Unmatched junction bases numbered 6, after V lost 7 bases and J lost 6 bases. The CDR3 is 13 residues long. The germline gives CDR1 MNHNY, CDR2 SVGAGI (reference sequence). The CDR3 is CASKQGAGPEAFF. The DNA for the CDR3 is TGTGCCAGCAAACAGGGGGCAGGGCCTGAAGCTTTCTTT.

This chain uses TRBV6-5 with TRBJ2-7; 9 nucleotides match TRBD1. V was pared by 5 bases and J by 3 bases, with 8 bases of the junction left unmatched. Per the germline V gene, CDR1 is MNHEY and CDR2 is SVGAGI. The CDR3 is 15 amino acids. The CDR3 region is CASSAQPGQGYEQYF. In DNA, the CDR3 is TGTGCCAGCAGTGCCCAACCGGGACAGGGCTACGAGCAGTACTTC.

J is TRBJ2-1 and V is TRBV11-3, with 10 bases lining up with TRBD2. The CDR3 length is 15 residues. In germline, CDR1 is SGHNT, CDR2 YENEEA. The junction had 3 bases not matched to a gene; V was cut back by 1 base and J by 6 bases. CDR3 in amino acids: CASSLGLAGANEQFF. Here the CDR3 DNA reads TGTGCCAGCAGCTTAGGGCTAGCGGGAGCCAATGAGCAGTTCTTC.

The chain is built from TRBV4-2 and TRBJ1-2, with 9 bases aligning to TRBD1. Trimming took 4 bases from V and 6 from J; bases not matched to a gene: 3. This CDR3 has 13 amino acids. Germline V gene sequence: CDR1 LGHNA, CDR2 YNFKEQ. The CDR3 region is CASSRDRVNGYTF. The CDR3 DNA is TGTGCCAGCAGCCGGGACAGGGTAAATGGCTACACCTTC.

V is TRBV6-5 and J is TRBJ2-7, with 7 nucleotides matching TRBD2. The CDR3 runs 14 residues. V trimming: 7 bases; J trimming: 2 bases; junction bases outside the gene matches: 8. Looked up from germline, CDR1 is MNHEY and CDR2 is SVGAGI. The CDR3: CASNRGGSAYEQYF. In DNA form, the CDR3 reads TGTGCCAGCAACCGGGGCGGGAGTGCCTACGAGCAGTACTTC.

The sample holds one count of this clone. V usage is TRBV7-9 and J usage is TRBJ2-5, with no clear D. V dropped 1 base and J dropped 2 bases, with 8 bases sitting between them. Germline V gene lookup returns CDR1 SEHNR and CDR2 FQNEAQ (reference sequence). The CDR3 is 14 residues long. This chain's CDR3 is CASSLGQIQETQYF. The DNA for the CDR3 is TGTGCCAGCAGCTTAGGGCAGATACAAGAGACCCAGTACTTC.

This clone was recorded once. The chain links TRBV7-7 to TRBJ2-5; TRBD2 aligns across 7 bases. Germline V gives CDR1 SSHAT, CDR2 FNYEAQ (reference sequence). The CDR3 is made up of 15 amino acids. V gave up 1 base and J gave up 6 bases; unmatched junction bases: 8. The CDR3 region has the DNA TGTGCCAGCAGCTTAGAGGGCGGGGGTACGAAGACCCAGTACTTC. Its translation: CASSLEGGGTKTQYF. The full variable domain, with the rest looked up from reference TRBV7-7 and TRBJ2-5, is GAGVSQSPRYKVTKRGQDVTLRCDPISSHATLYWYQQALGQGPEFLTYFNYEAQPDKSGLPSDRFSAERPEGSISTLTIQRTEQRDSAMYRCASSLEGGGTKTQYFGPGTRLLVL.

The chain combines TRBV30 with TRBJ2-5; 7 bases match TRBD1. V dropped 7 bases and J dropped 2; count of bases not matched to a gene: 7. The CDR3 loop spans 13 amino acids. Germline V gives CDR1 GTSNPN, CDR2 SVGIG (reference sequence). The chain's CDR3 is CALEQGLQETQYF. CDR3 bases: TGTGCCTTGGAACAGGGGCTACAAGAGACCCAGTACTTC. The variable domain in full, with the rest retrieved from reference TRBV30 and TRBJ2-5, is SQTIHQWPATLVQPVGSPLSLECTVEGTSNPNLYWYRQAAGRGLQLLFYSVGIGQISSEVPQNLSASRPQDRQFILSSKKLLLSDSGFYLCALEQGLQETQYFGPGTRLLVL.

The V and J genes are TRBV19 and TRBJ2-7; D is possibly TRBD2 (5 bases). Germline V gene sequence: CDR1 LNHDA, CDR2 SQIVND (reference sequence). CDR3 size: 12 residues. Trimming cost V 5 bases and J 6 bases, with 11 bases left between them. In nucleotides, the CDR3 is TGTGCCAGTAGTGGGAGCTTATTCGAGCAGTACTTC. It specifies CASSGSLFEQYF. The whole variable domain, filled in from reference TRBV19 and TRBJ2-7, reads DGGITQSPKYLFRKEGQNVTLSCEQNLNHDAMYWYRQDPGQGLRLIYYSQIVNDFQKGDIAEGYSVSREKKESFPLTVTSAQKNPTAFYLCASSGSLFEQYFGPGTRLTVT.

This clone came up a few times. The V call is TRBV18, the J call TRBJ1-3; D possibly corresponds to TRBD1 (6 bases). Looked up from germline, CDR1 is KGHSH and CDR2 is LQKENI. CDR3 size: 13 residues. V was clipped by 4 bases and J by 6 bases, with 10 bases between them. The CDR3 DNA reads TGTGCCAGCTCACGGACAGACTCAAACACCATATATTTT. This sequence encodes CASSRTDSNTIYF. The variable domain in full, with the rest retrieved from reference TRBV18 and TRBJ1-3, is NAGVMQNPRHLVRRRGQEARLRCSPMKGHSHVYWYRQLPEEGLKFMVYLQKENIIDESGMPKERFSAEFPKEGPSILRIQQVVRGDSAAYFCASSRTDSNTIYFGEGSWLTVV.

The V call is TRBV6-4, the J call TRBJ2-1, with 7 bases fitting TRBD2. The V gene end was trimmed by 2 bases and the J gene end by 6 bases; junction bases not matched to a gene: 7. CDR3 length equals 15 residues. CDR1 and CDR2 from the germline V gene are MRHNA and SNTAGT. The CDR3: CASSDVGGVSNEQFF. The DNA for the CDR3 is TGTGCCAGCAGTGACGTTGGGGGGGTGAGCAATGAGCAGTTCTTC.

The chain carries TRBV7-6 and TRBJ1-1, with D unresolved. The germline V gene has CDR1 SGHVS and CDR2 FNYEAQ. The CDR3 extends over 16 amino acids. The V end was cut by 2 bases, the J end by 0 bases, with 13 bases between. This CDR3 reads CASSLSVTRMNTEAFF. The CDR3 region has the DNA TGTGCCAGCAGCTTAAGTGTAACTAGAATGAACACTGAAGCTTTCTTT.

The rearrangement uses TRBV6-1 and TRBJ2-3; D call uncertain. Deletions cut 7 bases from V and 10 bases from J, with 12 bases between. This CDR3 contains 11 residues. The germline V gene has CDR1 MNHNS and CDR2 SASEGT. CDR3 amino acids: CASKTNIAQYF. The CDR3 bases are TGTGCCAGCAAAACAAATATTGCGCAGTATTTT.

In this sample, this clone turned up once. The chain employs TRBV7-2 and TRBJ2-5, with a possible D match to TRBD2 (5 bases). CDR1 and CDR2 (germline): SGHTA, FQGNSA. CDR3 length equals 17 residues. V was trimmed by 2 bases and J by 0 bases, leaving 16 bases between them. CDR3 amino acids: CASSLRARAGHQETQYF. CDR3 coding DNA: TGTGCCAGCAGCTTAAGGGCGAGGGCTGGTCACCAAGAGACCCAGTACTTC.

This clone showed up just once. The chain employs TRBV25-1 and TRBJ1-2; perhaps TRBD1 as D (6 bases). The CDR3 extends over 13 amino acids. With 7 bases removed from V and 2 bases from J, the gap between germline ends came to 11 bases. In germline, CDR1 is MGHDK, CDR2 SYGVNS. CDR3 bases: TGTGCCAGCAATGACAGGTACAACTATGGCTACACCTTC. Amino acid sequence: CASNDRYNYGYTF.

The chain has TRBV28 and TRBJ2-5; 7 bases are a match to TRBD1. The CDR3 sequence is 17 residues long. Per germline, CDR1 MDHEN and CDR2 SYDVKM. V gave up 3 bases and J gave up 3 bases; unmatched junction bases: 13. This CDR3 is CASSLNPGQSVKETQYF. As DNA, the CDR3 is TGTGCCAGCAGTTTGAATCCGGGACAGTCGGTGAAAGAGACCCAGTACTTC.

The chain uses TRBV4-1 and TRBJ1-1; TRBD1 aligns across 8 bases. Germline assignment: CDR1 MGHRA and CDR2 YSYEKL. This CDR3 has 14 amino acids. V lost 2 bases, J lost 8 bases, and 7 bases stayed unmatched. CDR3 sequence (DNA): TGCGCCAGCAGCCAATCGACAGGGGTCGGCGAAGCTTTCTTT. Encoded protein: CASSQSTGVGEAFF.

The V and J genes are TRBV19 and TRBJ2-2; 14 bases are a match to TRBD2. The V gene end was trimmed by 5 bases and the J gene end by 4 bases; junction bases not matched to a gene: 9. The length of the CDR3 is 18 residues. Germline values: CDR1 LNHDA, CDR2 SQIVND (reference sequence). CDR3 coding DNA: TGTGCCAGTAGTCCTCCCCTGGGACTAGCGGGAGCCACCGGGGAGCTGTTTTTT. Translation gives CASSPPLGLAGATGELFF.

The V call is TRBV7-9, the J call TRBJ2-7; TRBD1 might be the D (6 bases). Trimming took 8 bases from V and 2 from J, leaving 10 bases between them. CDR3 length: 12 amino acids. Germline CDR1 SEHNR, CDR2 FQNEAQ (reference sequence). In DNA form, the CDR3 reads TGTGCCAGCGGTCAGGGGCCCTACGAGCAGTACTTC. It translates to CASGQGPYEQYF.

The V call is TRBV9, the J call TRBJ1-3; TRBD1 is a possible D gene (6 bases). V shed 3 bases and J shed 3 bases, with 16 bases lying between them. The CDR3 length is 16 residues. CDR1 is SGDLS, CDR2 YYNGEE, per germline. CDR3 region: CASSARGWGLGNTIYF. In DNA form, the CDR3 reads TGTGCCAGCAGCGCAAGAGGTTGGGGGCTTGGAAACACCATATATTTT.